A single sample gave rise to the 11 T cell receptor beta chains below, sequenced in a study of vaccination and CD4 T cells after COVID-19. Their antigens remain unidentified. The treatment here: roughly nine-day PBMC culture with coronavirus spike peptide pools or control peptides (ViraFEST assay). Gathering of the CD4+ T cells, from the unexposed donor, took place before the COVID-19 pandemic (2011-2018). The Oncomine TCR Beta short-read assay sequenced DNA from cultured CD4+ T cells. TCRdb ran MiXCR on the PCR reads and lists one entry per CDR3 protein. The sample contains 4,700 or so distinct CDR3 sequences, 42% of which appear only once. Sequenced: CD4+ T cells from blood, cultured in vitro. The origin of the receptors is a human donor in good health.

This clonotype was seen a few times. CDR3 residues: CASSPDPTGELFF. CDR3 in DNA: TGTGCCAGCAGCCCGGACCCTACCGGGGAGCTGTTTTTT. V is TRBV7-3 and J is TRBJ2-2; D is uncertain. Trimming removed 5 bases from V and 5 bases from J, with 9 bases in between. Germline CDR1 reads SGHTA; CDR2 reads FQGTGA. There are 13 residues in the CDR3.

This clonotype is large in the sample. The gene calls are TRBV7-6 and TRBJ2-1, with a tentative D call TRBD2 (6 bases). Germline V gene lookup returns CDR1 SGHVS and CDR2 FNYEAQ. With 1 base removed from V and 4 bases from J, the gap between germline ends came to 17 bases. The CDR3 runs to 17 residues. The CDR3 region is CASSLEGSAAGYNEQFF. The CDR3 bases are TGTGCCAGCAGCTTAGAAGGTTCCGCCGCGGGGTACAATGAGCAGTTCTTC. Drawing the rest from reference TRBV7-6 and TRBJ2-1, the complete variable domain is GAGVSQSPRYKVTKRGQDVALRCDPISGHVSLYWYRQALGQGPEFLTYFNYEAQQDKSGLPNDRFSAERPEGSISTLTIQRTEQRDSAMYRCASSLEGSAAGYNEQFFGPGTRLTVL.

With regard to this clonotype: The junction differs from germline at one of its ends, possibly a read error. The V call is TRBV20-1, the J call TRBJ1-2; D unresolved. The germline gives CDR1 DFQATT, CDR2 SNEGSKA (reference sequence). The length of the CDR3 is 15 residues. The CDR3 bases are TGCAGTGCTCTTAATCCCGGAGTTGGGGTCTATGGCTGCACCTTC. It is translated as CSALNPGVGVYGCTF.

The chain joins TRBV6-2 or TRBV6-3 to TRBJ1-2, with D unresolved. CDR1 and CDR2 (germline): MNHEY, SVGEGT. Trimming pared 2 bases from V and 8 bases from J, leaving 9 bases between. There are 12 residues in the CDR3. Here the CDR3 DNA reads TGTGCCAGCAGTTACACCTCAGGCGGCTACACCTTC. Its protein product is CASSYTSGGYTF.

The chain carries TRBV10-3 and TRBJ2-7, with D hard to call. V dropped 0 bases and J dropped 1 base, with 4 bases sitting between them. CDR3 length: 13 residues. Germline V gene data show CDR1 as ENHRY and CDR2 as SYGVKD. This chain's CDR3 is CAISESNSYEQYF. DNA of the CDR3: TGTGCCATCAGTGAGTCGAATTCCTACGAGCAGTACTTC.

This clonotype occurred a few times. The V gene is TRBV19, the J gene TRBJ2-2; D possibly corresponds to TRBD2 (5 bases). CDR1 and CDR2 (germline): LNHDA, SQIVND (reference sequence). Trimming took 3 bases from V and 4 from J, leaving 9 bases between them. This CDR3 has 14 amino acids. CDR3 bases: TGTGCCAGTAGTATCGGGGTCCCCACCGGGGAGCTGTTTTTT. Protein product: CASSIGVPTGELFF. The full variable domain, rest sourced from reference TRBV19 and TRBJ2-2, is DGGITQSPKYLFRKEGQNVTLSCEQNLNHDAMYWYRQDPGQGLRLIYYSQIVNDFQKGDIAEGYSVSREKKESFPLTVTSAQKNPTAFYLCASSIGVPTGELFFGEGSRLTVL.

This chain joins TRBV6-2 or TRBV6-3 and TRBJ2-7, with D possibly being TRBD1 (7 bases). This CDR3 comprises 14 residues. Per the germline V gene, CDR1 is MNHEY and CDR2 is SVGEGT. The V and J ends lost 6 bases and 1 base respectively, with 13 bases between them. CDR3 protein: CASRQPGGSYEQYF. The CDR3 nucleotides read TGTGCCAGCAGACAGCCAGGGGGGTCCTACGAGCAGTACTTC.

This clonotype rates as medium-sized (0.01 to 0.1%). This chain uses TRBV27 with TRBJ1-1, with 7 bases aligning to TRBD1. The CDR3 has 14 amino acids. Germline assignment: CDR1 MNHEY and CDR2 SMNVEV (reference sequence). The V and J ends lost 3 bases and 4 bases, in that order; junction bases with no gene match: 5. CDR3 protein: CASSLRTGVTEAFF. CDR3 DNA: TGTGCCAGCAGTTTGCGGACAGGAGTCACTGAAGCTTTCTTT.

This clonotype was seen only a few times. The chain uses TRBV7-8 and TRBJ1-1, with D possibly matching TRBD1 (5 bases). The CDR3 contains 15 residues. CDR1 and CDR2 (germline): SGHVS, FQNEAQ. The V gene lost 6 bases and the J gene lost 3 bases, with 17 bases spanning the gap. DNA of the CDR3: TGTGCCAGCAGTAAAGCGGGATCGGGGCACACTGAAGCTTTCTTT. This encodes CASSKAGSGHTEAFF.

V is TRBV5-4 and J is TRBJ2-5, with D possibly matching TRBD1 (5 bases). The CDR3 is 13 amino acids. Trimming shortened V by 4 bases and J by 4 bases, and 11 bases separated the two germline ends. Germline V CDR1 and CDR2: SGHNT, YYREEE (reference sequence). The CDR3 reads CASSRGETETQYF. The CDR3 region has the DNA TGTGCCAGCAGCAGGGGCGAGACAGAGACCCAGTACTTC. Full variable domain (outside the CDR3, taken from reference TRBV5-4 and TRBJ2-5): ETGVTQSPTHLIKTRGQQVTLRCSSQSGHNTVSWYQQALGQGPQFIFQYYREEENGRGNFPPRFSGLQFPNYSSELNVNALELDDSALYLCASSRGETETQYFGPGTRLLVL.

This chain connects TRBV20-1 to TRBJ1-1, with a tentative D call TRBD1 (6 bases). Germline assignment: CDR1 DFQATT and CDR2 SNEGSKA (reference sequence). The V end lost 2 bases, the J end lost 4 bases, and 14 bases lay between the germline ends. CDR3 length equals 14 residues. The CDR3 DNA is TGCAGTGCTAGACCCAGGGGTGGGAGCACTGAAGCTTTCTTT. Its protein product is CSARPRGGSTEAFF.